The TCR beta chain described here comes from a study of Ad26.COV2.S vaccination and SARS-CoV-2 variants. Overall study context: The donor belonged to the COV1001 Ad26.COV2.S trial arm. Study-wide points: Compared with placebo recipients, vaccine recipients had higher spike-specific TCR breadth.

On this clone itself: The antigen remains unidentified.

The CDR3 extends over 15 amino acids. Documented treatment: around 19 received Ad26.COV2.S at low or high dose, single or two shots; about five received placebo; per-sample allocation not given. The samples were gathered on day 63 after the first injection of vaccine or placebo. Only in-frame clones appear in the TCRdb table, and some are missing; sequencing was by immunoSEQ multiplex PCR. The sample carries more than 400,000 clones, 90% recorded once. The sequencing used peripheral blood, collected in a trial of Ad26.COV2.S vaccine versus placebo. This chain joins TRBV12-2 and TRBJ1-4; the table gives TRBD1 as D, unverified against the DNA. TRBV12-2 is given as a pseudogene. The receptor was isolated from a person between 18 and 65 years old who received the Ad26.COV2.S COVID-19 vaccine or a placebo. This CDR3 is CASRLEGLQGEKLFF. As DNA, the CDR3 is TGTGCAAGTCGCTTAGAAGGACTCCAGGGGGAAAAACTGTTTTTT.